These 6 T cell receptor beta chains share one sample of origin, sequenced in a study of T cells after yellow fever vaccination. TCRdb ran MiXCR on the 5' RACE reads and lists one entry per CDR3 protein. The sample lists about 300,000 distinct CDR3 sequences; almost 4% were seen once. This specimen was PBMCs, taken 5 days after the yellow fever booster vaccination. Every receptor here comes from a young man who received the YFV17D yellow fever vaccine.

This clonotype was seen many times. The rearrangement links TRBV7-9 to TRBJ1-6; D not certain. The CDR3 length is 14 residues. Trimming stripped 2 bases from V and 10 bases from J, with 12 bases between. Germline V gene lookup returns CDR1 SEHNR and CDR2 FQNEAQ (reference sequence). This CDR3 is CASSLSRVGSPLHF. The CDR3 coding sequence is TGTGCCAGCAGCTTATCTCGGGTAGGGTCACCCCTCCACTTT.

V is TRBV27 and J is TRBJ1-2; a weak D match, TRBD1 (6 bases). The V end was cut by 3 bases, the J end by 5 bases, with 13 bases between. Germline V lookup: CDR1 MNHEY, CDR2 SMNVEV (reference sequence). CDR3 length equals 14 residues. The CDR3 sequence: CASSLDSKGYGYTF. In DNA, the CDR3 is TGTGCCAGCAGTTTGGACAGTAAGGGGTATGGCTACACCTTC.

Many counts were recorded for this clonotype. V is TRBV7-9 and J is TRBJ1-3, with a possible D match to TRBD1 (5 bases). The germline V gene has CDR1 SEHNR and CDR2 FQNEAQ (reference sequence). This CDR3 region has 16 residues. With 5 bases removed from V and 0 bases from J, the gap between germline ends came to 14 bases. The CDR3 loop is CASSRRGTSSGNTIYF. CDR3 bases: TGTGCCAGCAGCCGTAGGGGCACCTCCTCTGGAAACACCATATATTTT.

The V call is TRBV20-1, the J call TRBJ1-4, with 8 bases that match TRBD1. Germline assignment: CDR1 DFQATT and CDR2 SNEGSKA (reference sequence). CDR3 length equals 14 residues. Trimming at V came to 0 bases and at J to 7 bases, leaving 4 bases not matched to a gene. In DNA, the CDR3 is TGCAGTGCTAGAGACTGGGACAGGCCTGAAAAACTGTTTTTT. This gives the protein CSARDWDRPEKLFF.

This clonotype was detected ten times or more. This chain links TRBV7-9 with TRBJ2-3; 12 nucleotides agree with TRBD2. The CDR3 is 16 amino acids. Trimming at V came to 3 bases and at J to 5 bases, leaving 6 bases not matched to a gene. Germline loops: CDR1 SEHNR, CDR2 FQNEAQ (reference sequence). CDR3 DNA sequence: TGTGCCAGCAGCTTGGCCCTAGCGGGGGGGCAAGATACGCAGTATTTT. This codes for CASSLALAGGQDTQYF.

The chain has TRBV20-1 and TRBJ2-3; TRBD2 agrees at 10 bases. The V gene's germline CDR1 is DFQATT and CDR2 SNEGSKA (reference sequence). The V segment lost 0 bases and the J segment 0 bases; nucleotides outside the gene matches: 9. The CDR3 is 18 residues long. The CDR3 loop reads CSARDHSGGAHSTDTQYF. The CDR3 bases are TGCAGTGCTAGAGATCACAGCGGGGGGGCCCATAGCACAGATACGCAGTATTTT.